These T cell receptor beta chains were read from a single sample in a study of graft-versus-host responses after intestinal transplantation. Only in-frame clones appear in the TCRdb table, and some are missing; sequencing was by immunoSEQ multiplex PCR. The sample shows some 87,000 clones, roughly 92% of them seen only once. These TCRs are of unknown antigen specificity. The specimen was unstimulated CD4+ T cells sorted from spleen or lymph node cells, collected before intestinal transplant. These receptors were taken from a human donor who received an intestinal transplant. Both conserved end residues are part of each CDR3. The order of the fields is clone size, J gene, D gene, V gene, CDR3 protein, CDR3 DNA. The D gene is left open where the match is weak. Only part of the rows carry a size: once, few, many, or a class if the clone is expanded.

NA | TRBJ2-1 | NA | TRBV19 | CASSISEGGVKRINEQFF | TGTGCCAGTAGTATAAGTGAGGGGGGAGTTAAAAGAATTAATGAGCAGTTCTTC
NA | TRBJ2-1 | NA | TRBV9 | CASSVEAGKTYNEQFF | TGTGCCAGCAGCGTAGAGGCAGGAAAAACCTACAATGAGCAGTTCTTC
NA | TRBJ2-5 | TRBD1 | TRBV19 | CASSISTGTGLFEQYF | TGTGCCAGTAGTATCTCAACCGGGACAGGGTTGTTTGAGCAGTACTTC
NA | TRBJ2-2 | NA | TRBV7-9 | CASTRAGGTGELFF | TGTGCCAGCACCCGAGCCGGGGGCACCGGGGAGCTGTTTTTT
NA | TRBJ2-1 | NA | TRBV7-3 | CASSSRGSSYNEQFF | TGTGCCAGCAGCTCCAGAGGCAGCTCCTACAATGAGCAGTTCTTC
NA | TRBJ1-1 | NA | TRBV7-9 | CASSLAQGSEAFF | TGTGCCAGCAGCTTAGCACAGGGAAGTGAGGCTTTCTTT
NA | TRBJ2-7 | NA | TRBV28 | CASSSWAYEQYF | TGTGCCAGCAGTTCTTGGGCCTACGAGCAGTACTTC
NA | TRBJ1-2 | NA | TRBV28 | CASTLSGTDTSDTF | TGTGCCAGCACCCTCTCCGGGACCGACACCTCGGACACCTTC
NA | TRBJ2-7 | NA | TRBV19 | CASSTGRGYEQYF | TGTGCCAGTAGTACTGGAAGGGGATACGAGCAGTACTTC
NA | TRBJ1-1 | NA | TRBV4-1 | CASSQPGRKSEAFF | TGCGCCAGCAGCCAACCAGGCCGGAAGTCTGAAGCTTTCTTT
NA | TRBJ2-1 | NA | TRBV18 | CASSNGPALYNEQFF | TGTGCCAGCTCAAATGGGCCGGCGCTCTACAATGAGCAGTTCTTC
NA | TRBJ2-7 | NA | TRBV21-1 | CASSKAQRDRGTGDEQYF | TGTGCCAGCAGCAAAGCCCAGAGGGACAGGGGGACGGGGGACGAGCAGTACTTC
NA | TRBJ2-3 | NA | TRBV20-1 | CSAYRDLF | TGCAGTGCTTATAGGGACCTTTTT
NA | TRBJ1-6 | NA | TRBV2 | CASNLQDKGFDQESPLHF | TGTGCCAGCAACCTACAGGACAAGGGTTTCGATCAAGAGTCACCCCTCCACTTT
NA | TRBJ2-1 | NA | TRBV30 | CAFNLGVYNEQFF | TGTGCCTTCAATCTTGGGGTCTACAATGAGCAGTTCTTC
NA | TRBJ2-7 | TRBD2 | TRBV27 | CASSLVGEGEQYF | TGTGCCAGCAGTTTGGTAGGGGAGGGCGAGCAGTACTTC
NA | TRBJ1-2 | NA | TRBV6-1 | CASSESGYGYTF | TGTGCCAGCAGTGAATCAGGGTATGGCTACACCTTC
NA | TRBJ2-5 | TRBD2 | TRBV7-9 | CASSLGLAAETQYF | TGTGCCAGCAGCTTAGGACTAGCGGCAGAGACCCAGTACTTC
NA | TRBJ2-3 | NA | TRBV6-4 | CASSEQVTDTQYF | TGTGCCAGCAGTGAGCAGGTCACAGATACGCAGTATTTT
NA | TRBJ1-6 | TRBD1 | TRBV7-9 | CASSPPTGNSRNSPLHF | TGTGCCAGCAGCCCCCCGACAGGGAATAGTAGAAATTCACCCCTCCACTTT
NA | TRBJ1-1 | NA | TRBV7-3 | CASSLSPGTTEAFF | TGTGCCAGCAGCTTAAGCCCCGGTACCACTGAAGCTTTCTTT
NA | TRBJ2-5 | NA | TRBV5-1 | CASSVTSIQETQYF | TGCGCCAGCAGCGTGACTTCTATCCAAGAGACCCAGTACTTC
NA | TRBJ2-5 | TRBD2 | TRBV18 | CASSPSTGGIQETQYF | TGTGCCAGCTCACCTTCGACGGGAGGTATTCAAGAGACCCAGTACTTC
NA | TRBJ1-5 | NA | TRBV6-5 | CASHGVGQPQHF | TGTGCCAGCCATGGGGTTGGCCAGCCCCAGCATTTT
NA | TRBJ1-1 | NA | TRBV15 | CATSRHLKGGITEAFF | TGTGCCACCAGCAGACATCTAAAGGGGGGAATCACTGAAGCTTTCTTT
NA | TRBJ1-5 | NA | TRBV7-6 | CASSLGGRSSNQPQHF | TGTGCCAGCAGCTTAGGAGGCAGATCAAGCAATCAGCCCCAGCATTTT
NA | TRBJ1-2 | NA | TRBV11-2 | CASSLKGPVGGEYGYTF | TGTGCCAGCAGCTTAAAAGGCCCGGTCGGGGGAGAGTATGGCTACACCTTC
once | TRBJ1-5 | NA | TRBV4-2 | CASSQGVREPQHF | TGTGCCAGCAGCCAAGGGGTAAGGGAGCCCCAGCATTTT
NA | TRBJ2-2 | NA | TRBV6-5 | CASSYEPTGELFF | TGTGCCAGCAGTTATGAGCCAACCGGGGAGCTGTTTTTT
NA | TRBJ2-7 | TRBD2 | TRBV7-6 | CASSLGALAGVGEQYF | TGTGCCAGCAGCTTAGGGGCGCTAGCGGGAGTAGGGGAGCAGTACTTC
NA | TRBJ2-1 | TRBD2 | TRBV27 | CASIPRGGGTSGYNEQFF | TGTGCCAGCATCCCCAGGGGCGGGGGGACTAGCGGATACAATGAGCAGTTCTTC
NA | TRBJ2-5 | NA | TRBV6-5 | CASSYSRGLGETQYF | TGTGCCAGCAGTTACTCGAGAGGCCTTGGAGAGACCCAGTACTTC
NA | TRBJ2-5 | NA | TRBV6-1 | CASSTFNPGGTQYF | TGTGCCAGCAGTACCTTCAATCCAGGAGGGACCCAGTACTTC
NA | TRBJ2-1 | TRBD2 | TRBV27 | CASSLWASGRAGNEQFF | TGTGCCAGCAGTTTGTGGGCTAGCGGGAGGGCCGGGAATGAGCAGTTCTTC
NA | TRBJ2-5 | NA | TRBV2 | CASGGDREYQETQYF | TGTGCCAGCGGGGGGGACAGAGAATACCAAGAGACCCAGTACTTC
NA | TRBJ2-3 | TRBD2 | TRBV29-1 | CSVPTSEKPTSTDTQYF | TGCAGCGTTCCCACTAGCGAGAAGCCTACTAGCACAGATACGCAGTATTTT
NA | TRBJ1-4 | NA | TRBV15 | CATSRVGINEKLFF | TGTGCCACCAGCAGGGTAGGGATTAATGAAAAACTGTTTTTT
NA | TRBJ2-7 | NA | TRBV5-1 | CASSFTLSYEQYF | TGCGCCAGCAGCTTCACACTCTCCTACGAGCAGTACTTC
once | TRBJ2-1 | NA | TRBV27 | CASSLIWRVGNEQFF | TGTGCCAGCAGTTTGATTTGGAGGGTCGGCAATGAGCAGTTCTTC
NA | TRBJ2-1 | TRBD2 | TRBV11-3 | CASSLTSGVNEQFF | TGTGCCAGCAGCTTGACTAGCGGGGTCAATGAGCAGTTCTTC
NA | TRBJ1-2 | NA | TRBV5-1 | CASWGAAGNYGYTF | TGCGCCAGCTGGGGCGCGGCGGGGAACTATGGCTACACCTTC
NA | TRBJ2-7 | NA | TRBV7-2 | CASSLKYGSEQYF | TGTGCCAGCAGCTTAAAGTATGGGAGCGAGCAGTACTTC
few | TRBJ1-3 | NA | TRBV7-2 | CASSFGTGFSGNTIYF | TGTGCCAGCAGCTTTGGGACCGGGTTCTCTGGAAACACCATATATTTT
NA | TRBJ1-1 | NA | TRBV6-1 | CASRAGTEAFF | TGTGCCAGCCGCGCTGGCACTGAAGCTTTCTTT
NA | TRBJ2-3 | TRBD2 | TRBV29-1 | CSVAASGGNTDTQYF | TGCAGCGTTGCTGCTAGCGGGGGTAACACAGATACGCAGTATTTT
NA | TRBJ1-4 | NA | TRBV2 | CASTFQGRDEKLFF | TGTGCCAGCACTTTTCAGGGTAGGGATGAAAAACTGTTTTTT
NA | TRBJ2-1 | NA | TRBV28 | CASSYPTNRGATNEQFF | TGTGCCAGCAGTTACCCCACAAACCGGGGGGCCACAAATGAACAGTTCTTC